One sample yielded the 19 T cell receptor beta chains listed below, sequenced in a study of blood T cells in healthy people across ages (dated by TCRdb to the mid-2010s). Libraries were prepared through 5' RACE. Sequenced using an Illumina HiSeq 2500. A second roughly 7 to 11 cycle PCR used a sample-barcoded 5' primer and a J-beta primer mix. The raw public reads went through TCRdb reprocessing: fastp at Q25, MiXCR clone calling, in-frame beta chains kept. Under each unique CDR3 protein, matching rows form one entry showing the most common genes and DNA. For this sample the table gives 650,000 to 950,000 distinct CDR3 sequences, of which around 42% were detected only once. The ten largest make up 15% to 25% of the sample. The sequenced sample consisted of blood. All receptors come from a man in his sixties in good health.

Ten or more counts support this clonotype. This rearrangement joins TRBV20-1 to TRBJ2-1, with D unresolved. Per germline, CDR1 DFQATT and CDR2 SNEGSKA (reference sequence). CDR3 size: 13 residues. The ends were cut back, 3 bases at V and 10 bases at J, with 16 bases in the middle. CDR3 nucleotide sequence: TGCAGTGCTAGGGATGACCGGGCTGTGGAGCAGTTCTTC. Its protein is CSARDDRAVEQFF.

Only one count was recorded for this clonotype. One end of the junction fails to match germline, which may point to a read error. The J gene is TRBJ2-7, the V gene TRBV12-3 or TRBV12-4; 12 bases fit TRBD1. This CDR3 region has 18 residues. As DNA, the CDR3 is TGTGTCAGCAGTGGGATAACACCGGGACAGGGGGCGCAGTACGAGCAGTACTTC. Translation gives CVSSGITPGQGAQYEQYF.

The chain uses TRBV6-2 or TRBV6-3 and TRBJ2-7; D might be TRBD1 (6 bases). From germline, CDR1 is MNHEY and CDR2 SVGEGT. Deletions cut 5 bases from V and 3 bases from J, with 17 bases between. This CDR3 contains 15 residues. CDR3 bases: TGTGCCAGCAGTCCCTCAGGGACAAACAACTACGAGCAGTACTTC. Translating gives CASSPSGTNNYEQYF.

The chain couples TRBV5-1 to TRBJ2-1; 14 nucleotides match TRBD2. V gave up 4 bases and J gave up 4 bases; unmatched junction bases: 13. The CDR3 is made up of 19 amino acids. Germline assignment: CDR1 SGHRS and CDR2 YFSETQ. CDR3 residues: CASSTGLAGGRRSYNEQFF. The CDR3 DNA reads as TGCGCCAGCAGCACCGGACTAGCGGGGGGACGACGATCTTACAATGAGCAGTTCTTC.

This clonotype was found a few times. The chain links TRBV5-1 to TRBJ1-1; tentative D call: TRBD1 (6 bases). The CDR3 runs 13 residues. Trimming pared 7 bases from V and 7 bases from J, leaving 17 bases between. In germline, CDR1 is SGHRS, CDR2 YFSETQ. The CDR3 sequence: CASSPGGFGEAFF. CDR3 sequence (DNA): TGCGCCAGCTCCCCGGGGGGCTTTGGTGAAGCTTTCTTT.

The rearrangement joins TRBV10-2 to TRBJ2-7, with 10 bases aligning to TRBD2. The V segment lost 0 bases and the J segment 2 bases; nucleotides outside the gene matches: 7. CDR1 is WSHSY and CDR2 is SAAADI in the germline V gene. This CDR3 is built from 17 residues. The CDR3 reads CASSESGLAGGPYEQYF. The CDR3 nucleotides read TGCGCCAGCAGTGAGTCGGGATTAGCGGGAGGCCCCTACGAGCAGTACTTC.

This clonotype was seen only a few times. This chain joins TRBV10-3 and TRBJ2-5; no definite D call. The CDR3 loop spans 13 amino acids. Between the trimmed V and J ends, which lost 4 bases and 2 bases, there was a span of 8 bases. Germline V gene data show CDR1 as ENHRY and CDR2 as SYGVKD. CDR3 nucleotide sequence: TGTGCCATCAGTGGGACGGCGCAAGAGACCCAGTACTTC. Translating it yields CAISGTAQETQYF.

The table lists this clonotype with many counts. V and J are TRBV27 and TRBJ2-3; a possible D gene is TRBD2 (5 bases). The germline V gene has CDR1 MNHEY and CDR2 SMNVEV (reference sequence). The V end was cut by 6 bases, the J end by 2 bases, with 12 bases between. This CDR3 contains 14 residues. Here the CDR3 DNA reads TGTGCCAGCAGCCGTCCGGGGTACACAGATACGCAGTATTTT. This codes for CASSRPGYTDTQYF.

In regard to this clonotype: An end of the junction differs from the germline gene, which may be a read error. The rearrangement joins TRBV5-1 to TRBJ2-1; TRBD2 is a possible D gene (7 bases). The CDR3 runs 14 residues. Germline CDR1 reads SGHRS; CDR2 reads YFSETQ. CDR3 loop: CASSLAGDYDEQFF. Here the CDR3 DNA reads TGCGCCAGCAGCTTGGCAGGGGACTACGATGAGCAGTTCTTC.

In the case of this clonotype: One end of the junction varies from germline; a read error may be responsible. This chain joins TRBV5-1 and TRBJ2-6; 9 nucleotides line up with TRBD2. The CDR3 runs 17 residues. Germline CDR1 SGHRS, CDR2 YFSETQ. CDR3 sequence: CANSSGTSIAGANVLTF. CDR3 sequence (DNA): TGCGCCAACAGCTCCGGGACTAGCATCGCTGGGGCCAACGTCCTGACTTTC.

J is TRBJ2-3 and V is TRBV4-3, with 7 positions matching TRBD1. Germline V gives CDR1 LGHNA, CDR2 YSLEER. After removal of 0 bases from V and 5 bases from J, the junction contained 5 bases not matched to a gene. The CDR3 runs 15 residues. The CDR3 spells CASSQDPGGKDTQYF. The CDR3 DNA follows: TGCGCCAGCAGCCAAGACCCAGGGGGAAAAGATACGCAGTATTTT.

This clonotype was observed a handful of times. The V and J genes are TRBV4-1 and TRBJ1-2, with 9 positions matching TRBD1. The CDR3 loop spans 16 amino acids. V was pared by 4 bases and J by 4 bases, with 10 bases of the junction left unmatched. Germline lookup yields CDR1 MGHRA and CDR2 YSYEKL. CDR3 DNA: TGCGCCAGCAGCCTTGCCACACAGGGGGCGCGCTATGGCTACACCTTC. Translation gives CASSLATQGARYGYTF.

This clonotype showed up just a few times. J is TRBJ2-7 and V is TRBV6-2 or TRBV6-3; the D gene is possibly TRBD1 (6 bases). The CDR3 sequence is 13 residues long. V lost 2 bases and J lost 5, with 10 bases in between. Per germline, CDR1 MNHEY and CDR2 SVGEGT. The chain's CDR3 is CASSYQGPNEQYF. In DNA, the CDR3 is TGTGCCAGCAGTTACCAGGGGCCGAACGAGCAGTACTTC.

V gene TRBV20-1 combines with J gene TRBJ2-1, with a tentative D call TRBD2 (6 bases). Trimming shortened V by 6 bases and J by 13 bases, and 22 bases separated the two germline ends. The CDR3 totals 13 residues. Germline V gene data show CDR1 as DFQATT and CDR2 as SNEGSKA (reference sequence). The CDR3 coding sequence is TGCAGTGCCGAACCCAGCTGGGGGGAGACCCAGTTCTTC. This codes for CSAEPSWGETQFF.

The chain recombines TRBV15 with TRBJ2-2; a possible D gene is TRBD1 (6 bases). The CDR3 contains 15 residues. The ends were cut back, 3 bases at V and 7 bases at J, with 15 bases in the middle. Germline V gene data show CDR1 as LNHNV and CDR2 as YYDKDF (reference sequence). CDR3 sequence: CATSRKGQGGGELFF. For the CDR3, the DNA is TGTGCCACCAGCAGGAAGGGACAAGGTGGCGGGGAGCTGTTTTTT. The whole variable domain, remainder taken from reference TRBV15 and TRBJ2-2, is DAMVIQNPRYQVTQFGKPVTLSCSQTLNHNVMYWYQQKSSQAPKLLFHYYDKDFNNEADTPDNFQSRRPNTSFCFLDIRSPGLGDTAMYLCATSRKGQGGGELFFGEGSRLTVL.

The CDR3 protein is CASSLRTPNSPLHF. CDR3 DNA sequence: TGTGCCAGCAGCCTAAGGACACCGAATTCACCCCTCCACTTT. The rearrangement joins TRBV7-2 to TRBJ1-6; D is perhaps TRBD1 (5 bases). Looked up from germline, CDR1 is SGHTA and CDR2 is FQGNSA. The CDR3 spans 14 residues. Trimming shortened V by 5 bases and J by 7 bases, and 12 bases separated the two germline ends.

In this sample, this clonotype turned up many times. CDR3 bases: TGCGCCAGCAGCCAAGGGACTGGGACAGGGGTTTTCACTGAAGCTTTCTTT. Translating it yields CASSQGTGTGVFTEAFF. This chain uses TRBV4-3 with TRBJ1-1, with 10 bases matching TRBD1. J gave up 4 bases and V 1 base, and 9 bases lay outside the gene matches. CDR3 length: 17 residues. Germline CDR1 is LGHNA and CDR2 is YSLEER.

In its sample, this clonotype was seen a few times. This sequence joins TRBV9 and TRBJ2-3; possibly TRBD2 for D (6 bases). CDR3 length: 14 residues. Germline values: CDR1 SGDLS, CDR2 YYNGEE. Between the trimmed V and J ends, which lost 0 bases and 6 bases, there was a span of 11 bases. The CDR3 DNA reads as TGTGCCAGCAGCGTAGCCCCTAGCGTTGATACGCAGTATTTT. This codes for CASSVAPSVDTQYF.

V and J are TRBV28 and TRBJ2-7, with D possibly being TRBD2 (6 bases). Trimming removed 11 bases from V and 2 bases from J, with 16 bases in between. CDR3 length: 13 residues. Per the germline V gene, CDR1 is MDHEN and CDR2 is SYDVKM. The CDR3 sequence: CACSRGFTYEQYF. For the CDR3, the DNA is TGTGCCTGCTCCCGGGGGTTCACCTACGAGCAGTACTTC.